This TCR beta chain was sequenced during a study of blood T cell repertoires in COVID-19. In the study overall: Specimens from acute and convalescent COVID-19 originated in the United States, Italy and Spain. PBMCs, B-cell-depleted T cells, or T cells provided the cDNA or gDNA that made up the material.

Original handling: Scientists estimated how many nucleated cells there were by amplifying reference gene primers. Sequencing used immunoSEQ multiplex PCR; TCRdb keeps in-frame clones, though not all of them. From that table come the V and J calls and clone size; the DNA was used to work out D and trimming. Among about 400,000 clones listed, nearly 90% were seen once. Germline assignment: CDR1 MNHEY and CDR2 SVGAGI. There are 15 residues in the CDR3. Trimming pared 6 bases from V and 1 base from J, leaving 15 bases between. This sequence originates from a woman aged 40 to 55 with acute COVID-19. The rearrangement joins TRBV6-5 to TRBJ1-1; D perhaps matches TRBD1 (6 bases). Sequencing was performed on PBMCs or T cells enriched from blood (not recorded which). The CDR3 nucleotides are TGTGCCAGCAGGTACGCACAGGGTGGGAACACTGAAGCTTTCTTT. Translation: CASRYAQGGNTEAFF.